A single sample is the source of the 22 T cell receptor beta chains below, sequenced in a study of breast tumors, draining lymph nodes, adjacent tissues. Each CDR3 protein gets one entry after TCRdb re-called the multiplex PCR reads with MiXCR. The table records fewer than 140,000 distinct CDR3 sequences, around 30% of them present only once. Breast cancer patients provided tissue from their axillary draining lymph nodes. The sample was axillary lymph node tissue. All receptors derive from a female donor with breast cancer. Some clones in this sample may be carry-over from other donors' samples.

This clonotype was detected many times. V is TRBV12-3 or TRBV12-4 and J is TRBJ2-5; the match to TRBD2 covers 9 bases. J gave up 1 base and V 6 bases, and 9 bases lay outside the gene matches. The CDR3 is 16 amino acids. The CDR3 here is CASSPGVAGAQETQYF. Written as DNA, the CDR3 is TGTGCCAGCAGCCCCGGGGTAGCGGGGGCCCAAGAGACCCAGTACTTC.

Comment on this clonotype: This may arise from a read error, as a much more abundant clone is one base away. V is TRBV5-4 and J is TRBJ2-7, with D perhaps TRBD2 (5 bases). The V gene's germline CDR1 is SGHNT and CDR2 YYREEE (reference sequence). The CDR3 covers 15 residues. V dropped 0 bases and J dropped 1 base, with 11 bases sitting between them. The CDR3 spells CASSLERAASYEQYF. For the CDR3, the DNA is TGTGCCAGCAGCTTGGAGAGAGCGGCGTCCTACGAGCAGTACTTC.

This clonotype has only a few counts. The chain uses TRBV14 and TRBJ1-1; D call uncertain. The CDR3 totals 15 residues. Germline V gene data show CDR1 as SGHDN and CDR2 as FVKESK. V was trimmed by 1 base and J by 4 bases, leaving 13 bases between them. CDR3 nucleotides: TGTGCCAGCAGCCAAGTGGCGGCGGCCAGCACTGAAGCTTTCTTT. This translates into CASSQVAAASTEAFF.

This clonotype was detected ten times or more. The chain carries TRBV29-1 and TRBJ1-2; D gene unclear. Germline CDR1 reads SQVTM; CDR2 reads ANQGSEA. The V and J ends lost 6 bases and 2 bases respectively, with 7 bases between them. This CDR3 is built from 11 residues. This CDR3 reads CSVRMNYGYTF. The CDR3 region has the DNA TGCAGCGTAAGGATGAACTATGGCTACACCTTC. Full variable domain (outside the CDR3, taken from reference TRBV29-1 and TRBJ1-2): SAVISQKPSRDICQRGTSLTIQCQVDSQVTMMFWYRQQPGQSLTLIATANQGSEATYESGFVIDKFPISRPNLTFSTLTVSNMSPEDSSIYLCSVRMNYGYTFGSGTRLTVV.

This clonotype has at least ten counts. The DNA for the CDR3 is TGTGCCAGCAGCCCGGCACAGGGAAATTCACCCCTCCACTTT. The encoded protein is CASSPAQGNSPLHF. The V gene is TRBV3-1, the J gene TRBJ1-6; tentatively, D is TRBD1 (6 bases). The CDR3 has 14 residues. V dropped 4 bases and J dropped 7 bases, with 11 bases sitting between them. Germline assignment: CDR1 LGHDT and CDR2 YNNKEL (reference sequence).

This rearrangement joins TRBV6-9 to TRBJ2-1; unclear D gene. The CDR3 loop spans 12 amino acids. Germline assignment: CDR1 MNHGY and CDR2 SVAAGI. V dropped 5 bases and J dropped 9 bases, with 11 bases sitting between them. Here the CDR3 DNA reads TGTGCCAGCAGTCAACGGCAAACTGAGCAGTTCTTC. Translated, it gives CASSQRQTEQFF.

This clonotype occurred many times. J is TRBJ1-2 and V is TRBV29-1; 7 positions match TRBD1. The CDR3 length is 14 residues. V shed 6 bases, J shed 2 bases, and the junction held 9 bases outside the gene matches. CDR1 and CDR2 from the germline V gene are SQVTM and ANQGSEA. CDR3 nucleotides: TGCAGCGTCGTCGGGACAGCCTTCAACTATGGCTACACCTTC. This sequence encodes CSVVGTAFNYGYTF.

The chain recombines TRBV18 with TRBJ2-3, with 7 nucleotides matching TRBD2. This CDR3 has 16 amino acids. V trimming: 3 bases; J trimming: 0 bases; junction bases outside the gene matches: 6. Germline CDR1 reads KGHSH; CDR2 reads LQKENI. CDR3 residues: CASSPFGGTSTDTQYF. DNA of the CDR3: TGTGCCAGCTCACCCTTCGGGGGGACTAGCACAGATACGCAGTATTTT.

This clonotype was seen at least ten times. The rearrangement joins TRBV27 to TRBJ1-3; unclear D gene. Germline V gene sequence: CDR1 MNHEY, CDR2 SMNVEV (reference sequence). V was trimmed by 6 bases and J by 0 bases, leaving 12 bases between them. CDR3 length equals 15 residues. The CDR3 DNA reads TGTGCCAGCAGCCGAGGGTTCAGCTCTGGAAACACCATATATTTT. It is translated as CASSRGFSSGNTIYF.

This chain uses TRBV11-2 with TRBJ2-2; D is perhaps TRBD1 (6 bases). The CDR3 is made up of 14 amino acids. Germline V gene lookup returns CDR1 SGHAT and CDR2 FQNNGV. V was cut by 8 bases and J by 2 bases, with 12 bases left in between. CDR3 amino acids: CASQQGVNTGELFF. CDR3 sequence (DNA): TGTGCCAGCCAACAGGGAGTAAACACCGGGGAGCTGTTTTTT.

There are many counts of this clonotype. With a much larger clone just one base away, this may be a read error. The chain employs TRBV9 and TRBJ2-5; 10 bases map to TRBD2. The CDR3 totals 15 residues. Germline values: CDR1 SGDLS, CDR2 YYNGEE. The CDR3 region has the DNA TGTGCCAGCAGCGCTACTAGCGGGGCCCAAGAGACCCCGTACTTC. It is translated as CASSATSGAQETPYF.

This clonotype was picked up many times. This chain connects TRBV6-5 to TRBJ2-7, with a weak D call TRBD2 (5 bases). Per germline, CDR1 MNHEY and CDR2 SVGAGI. This CDR3 has 15 amino acids. The V gene lost 2 bases and the J gene lost 2 bases, with 13 bases spanning the gap. CDR3 DNA sequence: TGTGCCAGCAGTTACAGCCCCTCTAGCCCCTACGAGCAGTACTTC. Translating gives CASSYSPSSPYEQYF.

The table lists this clonotype with many counts. The chain carries TRBV6-2 or TRBV6-3 and TRBJ1-5; D unclear. Germline CDR1 MNHEY, CDR2 SVGEGT. This CDR3 spans 12 amino acids. V dropped 6 bases and J dropped 4 bases, with 7 bases sitting between them. DNA of the CDR3: TGTGCCAGCAGCCCGACTAATCAGCCCCAGCATTTT. It yields the protein CASSPTNQPQHF.

Comments on this clonotype: A much larger clone sits a single nucleotide away, making a read error possible. CDR3 nucleotide sequence: TGTGCCAGCAGGCGGACTAGATACGAGCAGTACTTC. It specifies CASRRTRYEQYF. The chain carries TRBV6-5 and TRBJ2-7, with 7 positions matching TRBD2. The CDR3 consists of 12 residues. Unmatched junction bases numbered 3, after V lost 6 bases and J lost 4 bases. Per germline, CDR1 MNHEY and CDR2 SVGAGI.

With respect to this clonotype: This clone may be a read error of a much larger clone one base away. This rearrangement joins TRBV7-8 to TRBJ1-2; no definite D call. The CDR3 loop spans 15 amino acids. Germline-derived CDR1 and CDR2 are SGHVS and FQNEAQ. In DNA, the CDR3 is TGTGCCAGCAGCTTGAGGGAGGGAGCCAACTATGGCTACCCCTTC. Its protein product is CASSLREGANYGYPF.

This clonotype occurred once. The V and J genes are TRBV5-4 and TRBJ2-3; D may be TRBD2 (7 bases). The CDR3 is 14 amino acids. Looked up from germline, CDR1 is SGHNT and CDR2 is YYREEE (reference sequence). Trimming shortened V by 4 bases and J by 2 bases, and 11 bases separated the two germline ends. The CDR3 protein is CASSPRGATDTQYF. Here the CDR3 DNA reads TGTGCCAGCAGCCCCCGGGGGGCCACAGATACGCAGTATTTT.

This clonotype was detected ten times or more. The rearrangement uses TRBV30 and TRBJ1-6, with D perhaps TRBD1 (6 bases). Trimming pared 4 bases from V and 9 bases from J, leaving 16 bases between. Germline CDR1 GTSNPN, CDR2 SVGIG (reference sequence). This CDR3 contains 14 residues. In DNA, the CDR3 is TGTGCCTGGAAGGGGGAACAGTTCAGTTCACCCCTCCACTTT. Amino acids: CAWKGEQFSSPLHF.

This clonotype was found many times. The rearrangement uses TRBV7-6 and TRBJ2-7; TRBD1 agrees at 9 bases. V lost 6 bases to trimming and J lost 5 bases; unmatched junction nucleotides: 17. Germline loops: CDR1 SGHVS, CDR2 FNYEAQ. CDR3 length equals 17 residues. The CDR3 DNA reads as TGTGCCAGCAGTTTACTTCCGGAAGGACAGGGGTCCCACGAGCAGTACTTC. It yields the protein CASSLLPEGQGSHEQYF.

In the case of this clonotype: Sequence at one end of the junction differs from germline and may be a read error. The gene calls are TRBV20-1 and TRBJ2-7, with 8 bases aligning to TRBD1. CDR1 DFQATT and CDR2 SNEGSKA come from the germline V gene (reference sequence). This CDR3 has 17 amino acids. The CDR3 DNA is TGCAGTGCTACACAAGTTTCCAGGGGGCTCTGGACCTACGAGCAGCACTTC. Protein sequence: CSATQVSRGLWTYEQHF.

In this sample, this clonotype turned up many times. The chain employs TRBV5-6 and TRBJ2-1; 11 bases align to TRBD2. This CDR3 is built from 16 residues. Germline lookup yields CDR1 SGHDT and CDR2 YYEEEE. Trimming took 4 bases from V and 4 from J; bases not matched to a gene: 7. The CDR3 here is CASSGPGLAVYNEQFF. CDR3 nucleotide sequence: TGTGCCAGCAGCGGTCCGGGACTAGCGGTTTACAATGAGCAGTTCTTC.

This clonotype was counted many times. The J gene is TRBJ2-7, the V gene TRBV7-9; D is ambiguous. Trimming shortened V by 4 bases and J by 2 bases, and 9 bases separated the two germline ends. CDR3 length equals 13 residues. In germline, CDR1 is SEHNR, CDR2 FQNEAQ (reference sequence). CDR3 nucleotides: TGTGCCAGCAGCTCGACAACTACCTACGAGCAGTACTTC. The encoded protein is CASSSTTTYEQYF.

Regarding this clonotype: Just one base apart from a much larger clone, this may be a read error. The conserved final phenylalanine or tryptophan is absent from the CDR3, which likely points to a read error. The chain recombines TRBV7-2 with TRBJ2-5; D could derive from TRBD1 or TRBD2 (5 bases each). CDR1 and CDR2 (germline): SGHTA, FQGNSA. The CDR3 sequence is 14 residues long. The CDR3 here is CAGSSRGVQETQYL. The CDR3, as DNA: TGTGCCGGCAGTTCGCGAGGGGTTCAAGAGACCCAGTACCTC.